The 10 T cell receptor beta chains below were found in one sample sequenced in a study of blood T cell repertoires in COVID-19 (dated by TCRdb to 2020 to 2022). Receptor amplification or capture employed the immunoSEQ multiplex PCR assay. Here the immuneACCESS table is served through TCRdb, limited to in-frame sequences with V and J called. Missing clones are a known gap in these copies; in checked studies unresolved V genes cover under half, and the rest lacks a known reason. The sample table shows about 97,000 clones, and about 87% are seen once. The ten largest make up roughly 11% of the sample. The specimen was peripheral blood. The source is a woman in her twenties or thirties with acute or convalescent COVID-19.

The chain carries TRBV5-1 and TRBJ2-1, with 7 positions matching TRBD1. Losses at the gene ends were 3 bases for V and 4 bases for J; bases not matched to a gene: 1. The CDR3 is 13 residues long. Germline V lookup: CDR1 SGHRS, CDR2 YFSETQ. DNA for the CDR3: TGCGCCAGCAGCTGGGACAGTTACAATGAGCAGTTCTTC. Its translation: CASSWDSYNEQFF.

The chain joins TRBV20-1 to TRBJ1-5, with 8 positions matching TRBD1. Germline CDR1 reads DFQATT; CDR2 reads SNEGSKA (reference sequence). The CDR3 has 14 residues. The J segment lost 2 bases and the V segment lost 3 bases, leaving 3 bases of the junction unmatched. CDR3 protein: CSASRTGRNQPQHF. DNA for the CDR3: TGCAGTGCTAGTAGGACAGGGCGCAATCAGCCCCAGCATTTT.

This rearrangement joins TRBV5-8 to TRBJ2-1, with a weak D call TRBD2 (6 bases). CDR3 length: 15 residues. V lost 1 base and J 8 bases, leaving 16 bases between the germline ends. CDR1 SGHTS and CDR2 YDEGEE come from the germline V gene. CDR3 protein: CASSLTRLGADEQFF. The CDR3 nucleotides are TGTGCCAGCAGCTTGACCCGACTAGGCGCAGATGAGCAGTTCTTC.

This clone has only one observation. The chain is built from TRBV4-1 and TRBJ1-1; TRBD1 is a possible D gene (5 bases). With 5 bases removed from V and 4 bases from J, the gap between germline ends came to 14 bases. The CDR3 spans 14 residues. Germline V CDR1 and CDR2: MGHRA, YSYEKL. The CDR3 region is CASSSIIRGTEAFF. CDR3 DNA sequence: TGCGCCAGCAGCTCGATAATAAGGGGCACTGAAGCTTTCTTT.

The chain carries TRBV7-2 and TRBJ2-2; maybe TRBD1 (7 bases). The CDR3 covers 16 residues. In germline, CDR1 is SGHTA, CDR2 FQGNSA. Trimming cost V 1 base and J 3 bases, with 12 bases left between them. CDR3 coding DNA: TGTGCCAGCAGCTTAGGAGGGGGCGGGGACACCGGGGAGCTGTTTTTT. This codes for CASSLGGGGDTGELFF.

This clone appeared a single time. V usage is TRBV7-3 and J usage is TRBJ2-3; D gene unclear. The germline V gene encodes CDR1 SGHTA and CDR2 FQGTGA. The CDR3 is 13 amino acids. V was trimmed by 6 bases and J by 2 bases, leaving 9 bases between them. CDR3 protein: CASRKSTTDTQYF. The CDR3 nucleotides are TGTGCCAGCAGGAAATCTACCACAGATACGCAGTATTTT.

The chain combines TRBV7-8 with TRBJ2-1, with a possible D match to TRBD2 (6 bases). V dropped 0 bases and J dropped 2 bases, with 8 bases sitting between them. CDR1 and CDR2 (germline): SGHVS, FQNEAQ. This CDR3 has 15 amino acids. CDR3 loop: CASSLAGGTYNEQFF. The CDR3 nucleotides read TGTGCCAGCAGCTTAGCGGGGGGAACCTACAATGAGCAGTTCTTC.

The V and J genes are TRBV21-1 and TRBJ1-5; TRBD1 was called by the table and not checked on the DNA. TRBV21-1 counts as a pseudogene. The CDR3 sequence is 16 residues long. CDR3 bases: TGTGCCAGCCGAAAGGAGAGGGACAGCTCAAATCAGCCCCAGCATTTT. It yields the protein CASRKERDSSNQPQHF.

The V gene is TRBV4-1, the J gene TRBJ1-6; tentatively, D is TRBD1 (6 bases). The V end was cut by 8 bases, the J end by 5 bases, with 16 bases between. The germline V gene encodes CDR1 MGHRA and CDR2 YSYEKL. CDR3 length equals 15 residues. In nucleotides, the CDR3 is TGCGCCAGCCTACCCGAACAGGGCGATAATTCACCCCTCCACTTT. This encodes CASLPEQGDNSPLHF.

This clone was detected only once. Other DNA sequences in this specimen translate into the identical CDR3. The chain carries TRBV6-6 and TRBJ1-6; D is uncertain. The CDR3 runs to 15 residues. Germline assignment: CDR1 MNHNY and CDR2 SVGAGI (reference sequence). Trimming cost V 7 bases and J 0 bases, with 10 bases left between them. The CDR3 reads CASTFLSSYNSPLHF. The CDR3 DNA follows: TGTGCCAGCACCTTTCTGAGCTCCTATAATTCACCCCTCCACTTT.